This T cell receptor beta chain derives from a study of cytomegalovirus exposure and HLA in healthy donors. Broader study findings: Cytomegalovirus-associated status was assigned to around 160 TCR beta chains.

This CDR3 region has 15 residues. J gave up 6 bases and V 6 bases, and 7 bases lay outside the gene matches. CDR1 and CDR2 (germline): SNHLY, FYNNEI. As regards this clone: Antigen unknown.

Produced via immunoSEQ multiplex PCR; TCRdb's table is partial and in-frame only. The sample holds almost 75,000 clones, roughly 80% seen once. What was sequenced was PBMCs. The sequence was collected from a man younger than 45 in good health and CMV-seronegative. The J gene is TRBJ2-3, the V gene TRBV2; TRBD1 agrees at 12 bases. The CDR3 region has the DNA TGTGCCAGCAGCGTAGGGACAGGGGGCAGGGATACGCAGTATTTT. Its translation is CASSVGTGGRDTQYF.